A few counts support the clone carrying this TCR beta chain. TCR amplification used around 19 PCR cycles, a constant-region primer and a V-primer adapter. TCRdb reprocessed the reads with MiXCR, giving one entry per CDR3 protein. The sample includes 40,000 to 65,000 distinct CDR3 sequences, around 34% of them seen just once. This CDR3 region has 17 residues. Germline-derived CDR1 and CDR2 are SGHTA and FQGNSA. V gave up 7 bases and J gave up 0 bases, with 20 bases separating them. This specimen belongs to a study of low-dose radiotherapy and immunotherapy resistance in tumors. On the study more broadly: Fractions of 0.5 Gy went to Cohort 1 every 2 weeks, totaling 6.5 Gy. 1 Gy per fraction was delivered to Cohort 2 every two weeks, for 13 Gy total over 26 weeks. Aspirin was taken orally at 300 mg daily by patients, and this continued for four cycles from cycle 1 day 1.

The time point here: after trial treatment. The treatment was: LDRT plus nivolumab, ipilimumab, low-dose cyclophosphamide and aspirin (RACIN trial). Eligible patients had advanced solid tumors lacking tumor-infiltrating lymphocytes. The gene calls are TRBV7-2 and TRBJ2-3, with D perhaps TRBD2 (7 bases). The source was PBMCs, collected after low-dose radiotherapy plus immunotherapy. This sequence originates from a male donor with rectosigmoid adenocarcinoma. CDR3: CASTLTQRGGSTDTQYF. The CDR3 region has the DNA TGTGCCAGCACTCTCACTCAGAGGGGGGGCAGCACAGATACGCAGTATTTT.